This passage covers 9 T cell receptor beta chains from one sample sequenced in a study of identical twins (dated by TCRdb to about 2016). The library was generated by 5' RACE. Sequencing was carried out with an Illumina HiSeq 2000. Starting from the raw public reads, TCRdb applied fastp trimming at Q25, assembled clones with MiXCR and retained in-frame beta chains. All rows with the same CDR3 protein become a single entry with the most common DNA and genes. This sample lists hundreds of thousands of distinct CDR3 sequences; 15% to 20% were detected once. The ten largest clones take up 13% of the sample. These sequences were also reported in another study, on T cells expressing NK-cell markers.

The sequenced sample consisted of PBMCs. The source of these receptors is a young woman in good health.

The chain combines TRBV2 with TRBJ1-1; 7 bases agree with TRBD1. Germline loops: CDR1 SNHLY, CDR2 FYNNEI. The length of the CDR3 is 14 residues. The junction had 5 bases not matched to a gene; V was cut back by 6 bases and J by 1 base. In DNA form, the CDR3 reads TGTGCCAGCAGGCTCGACAGGGCGAACACTGAAGCTTTCTTT. It specifies CASRLDRANTEAFF. Full variable domain (rest looked up from reference TRBV2 and TRBJ1-1): EPEVTQTPSHQVTQMGQEVILRCVPISNHLYFYWYRQILGQKVEFLVSFYNNEISEKSEIFDDQFSVERPDGSNFTLKIRSTKLEDSAMYFCASRLDRANTEAFFGQGTRLTVV.

This chain uses TRBV15 with TRBJ1-1; no definite D call. Trimming stripped 2 bases from V and 1 base from J, with 8 bases between. Germline assignment: CDR1 LNHNV and CDR2 YYDKDF (reference sequence). This CDR3 is 14 amino acids long. Here the CDR3 DNA reads TGTGCCACCAGCAGACAACCGCGGAACACTGAAGCTTTCTTT. Residues: CATSRQPRNTEAFF.

This clonotype was counted between two and nine times. The chain carries TRBV30 and TRBJ2-3, with D possibly matching TRBD1 (6 bases). CDR1 is GTSNPN and CDR2 is SVGIG in the germline V gene (reference sequence). V was trimmed by 1 base and J by 5 bases, leaving 7 bases between them. The CDR3 loop spans 12 amino acids. CDR3 nucleotides: TGTGCCTGGAGTGAACAGGGAGATACGCAGTATTTT. Translation: CAWSEQGDTQYF.

The CDR3 bases are TGTGCCACCAGTGGAGATTCGCGGGGGGGCCGTTACAATGAGCAGTTCTTC. Residues: CATSGDSRGGRYNEQFF. V gene TRBV24-1 combines with J gene TRBJ2-1; TRBD2 matches at 9 bases. From germline, CDR1 is KGHDR and CDR2 SFDVKD. CDR3 length: 17 residues. The junction had 11 bases not matched to a gene; V was cut back by 5 bases and J by 4 bases.

Written as DNA, the CDR3 is TGCAGTGCTAGAGAACTAAACTATGGCTACACCTTC. Protein: CSARELNYGYTF. The V call is TRBV20-1, the J call TRBJ1-2, with D uncertain. CDR3 length equals 12 residues. Germline V gene sequence: CDR1 DFQATT, CDR2 SNEGSKA (reference sequence). V lost 0 bases to trimming and J lost 2 bases, with 4 bases between them.

This rearrangement joins TRBV27 to TRBJ2-7, with TRBD2 matching over 7 bases. This CDR3 region has 15 residues. The germline CDR1 and CDR2 sequences are MNHEY and SMNVEV (reference sequence). With 3 bases clipped from V and 0 bases from J, the junction kept 5 bases outside the gene matches. CDR3 nucleotide sequence: TGTGCCAGCAGTTTCCGGCGGGGGTTCTCCTACGAGCAGTACTTC. Translation: CASSFRRGFSYEQYF.

The chain carries TRBV4-2 and TRBJ1-5; a possible D gene is TRBD1 (6 bases). Germline V gives CDR1 LGHNA, CDR2 YNFKEQ. The CDR3 runs 15 residues. Trimming pared 4 bases from V and 3 bases from J, leaving 13 bases between. The CDR3 sequence: CASSPYRDDNQPQHF. CDR3 coding DNA: TGTGCCAGCAGCCCCTACAGGGATGACAATCAGCCCCAGCATTTT.

This clonotype was seen at least ten times. V gene TRBV12-3 or TRBV12-4 combines with J gene TRBJ1-1; unclear D gene. Trimming removed 4 bases at V and 5 bases at J, with 8 bases between. The length of the CDR3 is 12 residues. The CDR3 reads CASSSEGTEAFF. The CDR3 region has the DNA TGTGCCAGCAGTTCGGAGGGAACTGAAGCTTTCTTT.

This clonotype has more than one count but fewer than ten. The chain recombines TRBV25-1 with TRBJ1-2, with D possibly matching TRBD1 (6 bases). The CDR3 length is 15 residues. Germline CDR1 is MGHDK and CDR2 is SYGVNS. V lost 1 base to trimming and J lost 5 bases, with 14 bases between them. The DNA for the CDR3 is TGTGCCAGCAGTGAATCCAGGACAGATTTATATGGCTACACCTTC. It yields the protein CASSESRTDLYGYTF.